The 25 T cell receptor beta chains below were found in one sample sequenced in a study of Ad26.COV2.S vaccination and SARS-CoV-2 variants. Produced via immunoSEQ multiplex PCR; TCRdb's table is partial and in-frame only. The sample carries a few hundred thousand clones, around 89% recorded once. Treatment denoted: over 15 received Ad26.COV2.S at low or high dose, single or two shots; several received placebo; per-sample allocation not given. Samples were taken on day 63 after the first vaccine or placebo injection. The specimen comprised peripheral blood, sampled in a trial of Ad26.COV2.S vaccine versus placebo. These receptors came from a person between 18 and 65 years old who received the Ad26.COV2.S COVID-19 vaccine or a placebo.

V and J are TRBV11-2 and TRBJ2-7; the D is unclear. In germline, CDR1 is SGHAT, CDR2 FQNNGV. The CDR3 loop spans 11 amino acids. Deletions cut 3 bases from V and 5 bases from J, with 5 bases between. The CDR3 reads CASSFGHEQYF. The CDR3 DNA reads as TGTGCCAGCAGCTTTGGCCACGAGCAGTACTTC.

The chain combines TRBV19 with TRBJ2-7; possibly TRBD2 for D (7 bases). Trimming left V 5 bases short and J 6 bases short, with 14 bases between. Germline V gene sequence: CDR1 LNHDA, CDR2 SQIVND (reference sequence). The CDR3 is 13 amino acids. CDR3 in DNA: TGTGCCAGTAGTCCCCCGGGGGGCGGCGAGCAGTACTTC. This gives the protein CASSPPGGGEQYF.

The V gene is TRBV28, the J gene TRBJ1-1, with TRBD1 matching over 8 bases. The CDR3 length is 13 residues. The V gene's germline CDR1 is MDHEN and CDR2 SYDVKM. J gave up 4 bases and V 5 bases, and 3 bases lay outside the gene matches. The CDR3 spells CASSVDRGTEAFF. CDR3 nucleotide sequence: TGTGCCAGCAGTGTAGACAGGGGCACTGAAGCTTTCTTT. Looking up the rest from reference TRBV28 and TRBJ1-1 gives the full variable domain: DVKVTQSSRYLVKRTGEKVFLECVQDMDHENMFWYRQDPGLGLRLIYFSYDVKMKEKGDIPEGYSVSREKKERFSLILESASTNQTSMYLCASSVDRGTEAFFGQGTRLTVV.

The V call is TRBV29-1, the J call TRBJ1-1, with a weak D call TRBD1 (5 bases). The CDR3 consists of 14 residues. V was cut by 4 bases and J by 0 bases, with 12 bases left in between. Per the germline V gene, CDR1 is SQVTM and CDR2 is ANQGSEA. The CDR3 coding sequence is TGCAGCGTTGTAAGGACGGGGGTGAACACTGAAGCTTTCTTT. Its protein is CSVVRTGVNTEAFF. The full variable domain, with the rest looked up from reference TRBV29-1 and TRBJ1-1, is SAVISQKPSRDICQRGTSLTIQCQVDSQVTMMFWYRQQPGQSLTLIATANQGSEATYESGFVIDKFPISRPNLTFSTLTVSNMSPEDSSIYLCSVVRTGVNTEAFFGQGTRLTVV.

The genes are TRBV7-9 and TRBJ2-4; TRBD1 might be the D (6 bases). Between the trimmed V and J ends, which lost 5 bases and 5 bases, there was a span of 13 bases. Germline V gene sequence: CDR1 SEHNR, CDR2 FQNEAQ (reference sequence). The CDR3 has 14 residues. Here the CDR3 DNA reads TGTGCCAGCAGCGGGGGCGACAGTGAAAACATTCAGTACTTC. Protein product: CASSGGDSENIQYF.

CDR3 protein: CASSPAGSSTDTQYF. CDR3 nucleotides: TGTGCCAGCAGTCCAGCGGGCTCTAGCACAGATACGCAGTATTTT. The chain carries TRBV11-3 and TRBJ2-3, with TRBD2 as a possible D gene (6 bases). The CDR3 has 15 amino acids. Trimming shortened V by 6 bases and J by 0 bases, and 13 bases separated the two germline ends. CDR1 is SGHNT and CDR2 is YENEEA in the germline V gene.

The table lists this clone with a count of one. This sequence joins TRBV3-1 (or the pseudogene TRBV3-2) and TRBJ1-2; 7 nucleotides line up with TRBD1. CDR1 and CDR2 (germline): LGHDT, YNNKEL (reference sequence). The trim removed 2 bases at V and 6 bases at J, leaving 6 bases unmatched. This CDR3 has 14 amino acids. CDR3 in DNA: TGTGCCAGCAGCCAAATACAGGGGTTTGATGGCTACACCTTC. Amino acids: CASSQIQGFDGYTF.

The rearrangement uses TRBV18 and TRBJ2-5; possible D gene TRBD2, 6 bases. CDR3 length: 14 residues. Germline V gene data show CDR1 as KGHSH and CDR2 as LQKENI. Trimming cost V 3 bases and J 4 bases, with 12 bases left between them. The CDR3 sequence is CASSPEGTGETQYF. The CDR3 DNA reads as TGTGCCAGCTCACCGGAGGGCACGGGAGAGACCCAGTACTTC. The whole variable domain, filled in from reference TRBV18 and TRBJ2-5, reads NAGVMQNPRHLVRRRGQEARLRCSPMKGHSHVYWYRQLPEEGLKFMVYLQKENIIDESGMPKERFSAEFPKEGPSILRIQQVVRGDSAAYFCASSPEGTGETQYFGPGTRLLVL.

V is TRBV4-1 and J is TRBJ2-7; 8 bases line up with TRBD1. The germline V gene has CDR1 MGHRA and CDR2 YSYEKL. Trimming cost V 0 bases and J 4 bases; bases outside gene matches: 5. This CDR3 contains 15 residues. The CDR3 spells CASSQDGQGAYEQYF. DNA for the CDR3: TGCGCCAGCAGCCAAGATGGGCAGGGGGCGTACGAGCAGTACTTC.

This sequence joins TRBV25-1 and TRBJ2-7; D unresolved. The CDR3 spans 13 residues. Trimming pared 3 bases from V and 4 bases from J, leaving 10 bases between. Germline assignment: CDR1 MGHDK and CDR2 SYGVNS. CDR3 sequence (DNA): TGTGCCAGCAGTGACTCGCGGAGATACGAGCAGTACTTC. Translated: CASSDSRRYEQYF.

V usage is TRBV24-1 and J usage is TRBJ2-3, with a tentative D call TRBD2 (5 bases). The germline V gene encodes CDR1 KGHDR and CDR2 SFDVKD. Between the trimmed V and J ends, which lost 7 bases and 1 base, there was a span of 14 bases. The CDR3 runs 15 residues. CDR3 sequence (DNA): TGTGCCACCAGCCGGGGTAACGTAGGCACAGATACGCAGTATTTT. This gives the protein CATSRGNVGTDTQYF.

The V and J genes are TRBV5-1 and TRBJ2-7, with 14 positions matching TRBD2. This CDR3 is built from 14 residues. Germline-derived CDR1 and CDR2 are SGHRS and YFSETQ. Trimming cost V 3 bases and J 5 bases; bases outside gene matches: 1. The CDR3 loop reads CASSSGLAGDEQYF. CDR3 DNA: TGCGCCAGCAGCTCGGGACTAGCGGGGGACGAGCAGTACTTC.

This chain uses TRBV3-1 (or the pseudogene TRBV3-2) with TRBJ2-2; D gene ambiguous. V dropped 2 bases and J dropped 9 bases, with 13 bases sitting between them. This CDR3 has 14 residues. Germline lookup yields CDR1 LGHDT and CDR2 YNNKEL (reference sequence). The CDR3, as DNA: TGTGCCAGCAGCCAAAATACAAGTAACAGGGAGCTGTTTTTT. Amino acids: CASSQNTSNRELFF.

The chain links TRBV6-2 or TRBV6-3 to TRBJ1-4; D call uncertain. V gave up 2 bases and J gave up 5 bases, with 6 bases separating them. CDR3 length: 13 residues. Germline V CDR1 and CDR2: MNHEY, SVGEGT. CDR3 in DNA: TGTGCCAGCAGTTACCGCAGGAATGAAAAACTGTTTTTT. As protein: CASSYRRNEKLFF.

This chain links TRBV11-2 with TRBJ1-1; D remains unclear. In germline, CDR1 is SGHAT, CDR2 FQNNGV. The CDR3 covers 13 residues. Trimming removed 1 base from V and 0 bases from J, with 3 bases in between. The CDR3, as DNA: TGTGCCAGCAGCTTAGCTGTGAACACTGAAGCTTTCTTT. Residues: CASSLAVNTEAFF.

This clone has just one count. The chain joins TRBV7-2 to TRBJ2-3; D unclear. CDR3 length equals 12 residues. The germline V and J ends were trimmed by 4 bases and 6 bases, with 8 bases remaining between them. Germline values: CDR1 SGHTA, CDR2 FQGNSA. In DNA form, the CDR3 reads TGTGCCAGCAGCTCATACGTGGATACGCAGTATTTT. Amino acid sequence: CASSSYVDTQYF.

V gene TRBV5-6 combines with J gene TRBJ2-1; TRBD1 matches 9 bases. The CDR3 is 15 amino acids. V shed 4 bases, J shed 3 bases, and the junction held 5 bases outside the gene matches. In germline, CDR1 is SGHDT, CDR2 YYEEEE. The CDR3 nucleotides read TGTGCCAGCAGCCGACAGGGGGGTCGCTACAATGAGCAGTTCTTC. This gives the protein CASSRQGGRYNEQFF.

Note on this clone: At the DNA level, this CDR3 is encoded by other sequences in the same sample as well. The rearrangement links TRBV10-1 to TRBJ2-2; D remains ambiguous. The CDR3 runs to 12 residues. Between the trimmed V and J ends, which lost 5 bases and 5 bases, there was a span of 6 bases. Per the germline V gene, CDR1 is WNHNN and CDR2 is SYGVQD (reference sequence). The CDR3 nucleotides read TGCGCCAGCAGTCTTGGTACCGGGGAGCTGTTTTTT. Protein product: CASSLGTGELFF.

DNA of the CDR3: TGCGCCAGCAGCTTAGCAGGGCCCACAGATACGCAGTATTTT. Residues: CASSLAGPTDTQYF. The rearrangement links TRBV10-1 to TRBJ2-3; D might be TRBD1 (5 bases). V lost 6 bases, J lost 2 bases, and 12 bases lay in between. CDR3 length equals 14 residues. The germline gives CDR1 WNHNN, CDR2 SYGVQD (reference sequence).

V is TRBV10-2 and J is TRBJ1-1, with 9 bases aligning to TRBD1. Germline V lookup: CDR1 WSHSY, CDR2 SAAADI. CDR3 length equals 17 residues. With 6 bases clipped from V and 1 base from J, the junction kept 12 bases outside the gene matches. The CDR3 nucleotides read TGCGCCAGCAGGGATGACAGGGGGGCCGTTCGGAACACTGAAGCTTTCTTT. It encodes CASRDDRGAVRNTEAFF.

CDR3 nucleotides: TGCGCCAGCAGCCTCGCAGGGACAGCTAATGAAAAACTGTTTTTT. This encodes CASSLAGTANEKLFF. The rearrangement uses TRBV4-1 and TRBJ1-4, with 7 bases fitting TRBD1. CDR3 length equals 15 residues. V trimming: 4 bases; J trimming: 3 bases; junction bases outside the gene matches: 5. Germline V gene sequence: CDR1 MGHRA, CDR2 YSYEKL.

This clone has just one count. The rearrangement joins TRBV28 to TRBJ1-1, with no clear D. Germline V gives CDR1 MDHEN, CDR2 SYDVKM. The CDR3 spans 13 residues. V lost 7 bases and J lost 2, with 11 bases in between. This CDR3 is CASTPLVNTEAFF. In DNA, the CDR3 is TGTGCCAGCACCCCCCTGGTAAACACTGAAGCTTTCTTT.

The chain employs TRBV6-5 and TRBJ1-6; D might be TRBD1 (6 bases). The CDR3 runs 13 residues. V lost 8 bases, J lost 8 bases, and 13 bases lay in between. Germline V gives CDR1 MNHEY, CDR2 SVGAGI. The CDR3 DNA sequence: TGTGCCAGCGCAGAGAGGGGGTATTCACCCCTCCACTTT. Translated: CASAERGYSPLHF.

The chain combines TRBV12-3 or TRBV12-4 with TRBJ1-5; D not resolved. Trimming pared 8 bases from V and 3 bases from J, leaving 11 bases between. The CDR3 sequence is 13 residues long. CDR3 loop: CASGSEDNQPQHF. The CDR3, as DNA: TGTGCCAGCGGTTCAGAAGACAATCAGCCCCAGCATTTT.

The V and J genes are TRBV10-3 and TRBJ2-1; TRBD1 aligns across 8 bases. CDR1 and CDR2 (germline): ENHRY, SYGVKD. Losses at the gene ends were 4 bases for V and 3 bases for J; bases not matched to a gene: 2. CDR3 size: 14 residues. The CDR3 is CAISGGTGYNEQFF. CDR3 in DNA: TGTGCCATCAGTGGGGGGACAGGCTACAATGAGCAGTTCTTC.